These 26 T cell receptor beta chains were all obtained from the same sample, sequenced in a study of T cell responses to AZD1222 COVID-19 vaccine. The protocol was immunoSEQ multiplex PCR, while the TCRdb copy is restricted to in-frame clones and leaves out a portion. This table has 95,000 to 150,000 clones, about 85% appearing once. The sample consisted of peripheral blood, taken on day 0 of AZD1222 vaccination. The receptor set was obtained from an adult in good health.

This clone showed up just once. The chain links TRBV5-1 to TRBJ2-2; possibly TRBD1 for D (5 bases). The CDR3 consists of 15 residues. With 4 bases removed from V and 4 bases from J, the gap between germline ends came to 14 bases. Germline V gives CDR1 SGHRS, CDR2 YFSETQ. CDR3 region: CASSTEQARTGELFF. CDR3 bases: TGCGCCAGCAGCACCGAACAGGCTCGCACCGGGGAGCTGTTTTTT.

The chain links TRBV7-9 to TRBJ1-1; tentatively, D is TRBD1 (6 bases). The germline CDR1 and CDR2 sequences are SEHNR and FQNEAQ (reference sequence). The CDR3 totals 14 residues. The germline V and J ends were trimmed by 5 bases and 5 bases, with 15 bases remaining between them. CDR3 DNA sequence: TGTGCCAGCAGCCGTTCAGGGGATTTAACTGAAGCTTTCTTT. Translation: CASSRSGDLTEAFF.

This chain uses TRBV3-1 (or the pseudogene TRBV3-2) with TRBJ2-1; D might be TRBD2 (7 bases). Germline CDR1 LGHDT, CDR2 YNNKEL (reference sequence). With 1 base removed from V and 4 bases from J, the gap between germline ends came to 11 bases. The CDR3 has 15 amino acids. CDR3 DNA: TGTGCCAGCAGCCAAGCGGGGGGCTTATACAATGAGCAGTTCTTC. It encodes CASSQAGGLYNEQFF.

This chain joins TRBV5-4 and TRBJ1-2; D uncertain. The CDR3 totals 14 residues. Germline values: CDR1 SGHNT, CDR2 YYREEE (reference sequence). Trimming removed 0 bases from V and 0 bases from J, with 6 bases in between. The DNA for the CDR3 is TGTGCCAGCAGCTTGGGAGAGACTAACTATGGCTACACCTTC. Residues: CASSLGETNYGYTF.

This sequence joins TRBV6-2 or TRBV6-3 and TRBJ1-1, with TRBD1 as a possible D gene (5 bases). CDR3 length: 13 residues. Trimming stripped 3 bases from V and 7 bases from J, with 12 bases between. Germline lookup yields CDR1 MNHEY and CDR2 SVGEGT. CDR3: CASSYAGTGEAFF. The CDR3 nucleotides are TGTGCCAGCAGTTATGCCGGGACGGGTGAAGCTTTCTTT.

The chain recombines TRBV5-5 with TRBJ1-2; 9 nucleotides line up with TRBD1. Germline lookup yields CDR1 SGHKS and CDR2 YYEKEE (reference sequence). The CDR3 is 16 residues long. The V and J ends lost 0 bases and 0 bases, in that order; junction bases with no gene match: 3. The CDR3 protein is CASSLEGQGANYGYTF. DNA for the CDR3: TGTGCCAGCAGCTTGGAGGGACAGGGAGCTAACTATGGCTACACCTTC. Full variable domain (missing parts from reference TRBV5-5 and TRBJ1-2): DAGVTQSPTHLIKTRGQQVTLRCSPISGHKSVSWYQQVLGQGPQFIFQYYEKEERGRGNFPDRFSARQFPNYSSELNVNALLLGDSALYLCASSLEGQGANYGYTFGSGTRLTVV.

Written as DNA, the CDR3 is TGCGCCAGCAGCCAAATAGGGCAAGTTCAAGCTTTCTTT. Its translation is CASSQIGQVQAFF. J is TRBJ1-1 and V is TRBV4-1; unclear D gene. V dropped 2 bases and J dropped 9 bases, with 13 bases sitting between them. The CDR3 spans 13 residues. CDR1 is MGHRA and CDR2 is YSYEKL in the germline V gene.

This sequence joins TRBV7-6 and TRBJ2-1, with TRBD1 identical over 7 bases. V trimming: 5 bases; J trimming: 2 bases; junction bases outside the gene matches: 12. The CDR3 spans 17 residues. The germline CDR1 and CDR2 sequences are SGHVS and FNYEAQ. CDR3 DNA: TGTGCCAGCAGCCCATACCGGGACAGCAGGACCTACAATGAGCAGTTCTTC. Its protein product is CASSPYRDSRTYNEQFF. Variable domain in full (rest from reference TRBV7-6 and TRBJ2-1): GAGVSQSPRYKVTKRGQDVALRCDPISGHVSLYWYRQALGQGPEFLTYFNYEAQQDKSGLPNDRFSAERPEGSISTLTIQRTEQRDSAMYRCASSPYRDSRTYNEQFFGPGTRLTVL.

This clone was detected once. V and J are TRBV5-4 and TRBJ1-1; D may be TRBD1 (6 bases). This CDR3 is built from 16 residues. The V and J ends lost 4 bases and 0 bases respectively, with 16 bases between them. Looked up from germline, CDR1 is SGHNT and CDR2 is YYREEE (reference sequence). The CDR3 is CASSLTRQVLNTEAFF. The CDR3 DNA reads TGTGCCAGCAGCCTGACTAGACAGGTACTGAACACTGAAGCTTTCTTT.

This chain links TRBV28 with TRBJ1-1; the D gene is possibly TRBD1 (5 bases). V was shortened by 3 bases and J by 0 bases, with 11 bases between the two germline ends. From germline, CDR1 is MDHEN and CDR2 SYDVKM. This CDR3 is built from 15 residues. CDR3 sequence reads: CASSFGARLNTEAFF. The DNA of the CDR3 is TGTGCCAGCAGTTTCGGGGCGCGGTTGAACACTGAAGCTTTCTTT. The full variable domain, rest sourced from reference TRBV28 and TRBJ1-1, is DVKVTQSSRYLVKRTGEKVFLECVQDMDHENMFWYRQDPGLGLRLIYFSYDVKMKEKGDIPEGYSVSREKKERFSLILESASTNQTSMYLCASSFGARLNTEAFFGQGTRLTVV.

The chain uses TRBV27 and TRBJ1-6; 7 bases line up with TRBD1. Germline CDR1 MNHEY, CDR2 SMNVEV (reference sequence). This CDR3 comprises 18 residues. The V gene end was trimmed by 2 bases and the J gene end by 10 bases; junction bases not matched to a gene: 17. Here the CDR3 DNA reads TGTGCCAGCAGTTTAGGTTACGGGGCCCAGGGGGACCTCTCACCCCTCCACTTT. This gives the protein CASSLGYGAQGDLSPLHF.

This clone was observed once. The V call is TRBV7-8, the J call TRBJ2-7; no definite D call. From germline, CDR1 is SGHVS and CDR2 FQNEAQ. Trimming removed 5 bases at V and 2 bases at J, with 10 bases between. The length of the CDR3 is 13 residues. The CDR3 nucleotides are TGTGCCAGCAGCCCCAAGACCGCCTACGAGCAGTACTTC. It codes for CASSPKTAYEQYF.

The chain combines TRBV3-1 (or the pseudogene TRBV3-2) with TRBJ2-2; D may be TRBD2 (5 bases). This CDR3 comprises 14 residues. V was trimmed by 1 base and J by 7 bases, leaving 10 bases between them. Germline V gene lookup returns CDR1 LGHDT and CDR2 YNNKEL (reference sequence). The DNA for the CDR3 is TGTGCCAGCAGCCAAGCCTTGGCGGGCGGGGAGCTGTTTTTT. Translation: CASSQALAGGELFF.

V usage is TRBV12-3 or TRBV12-4 and J usage is TRBJ1-1; TRBD1 matches 10 bases. The CDR3 sequence is 12 residues long. V lost 4 bases, J lost 10 bases, and 3 bases stayed unmatched. The CDR3: CASSSRDRGAFF. CDR3 coding DNA: TGTGCCAGCAGTTCCCGGGACAGGGGAGCTTTCTTT.

The CDR3 is CASSYVSGRDEKLFF. The CDR3 bases are TGTGCCAGCAGTTACGTTTCCGGGAGGGATGAAAAACTGTTTTTT. The chain combines TRBV6-2 or TRBV6-3 with TRBJ1-4; D gene uncertain. V lost 2 bases to trimming and J lost 6 bases, with 13 bases between them. The germline gives CDR1 MNHEY, CDR2 SVGEGT. The CDR3 has 15 amino acids.

Note on this clone: The junction departs from the called germline gene at one end, perhaps through a read error. The J gene is TRBJ1-5, the V gene TRBV18, with 8 bases fitting TRBD1. The CDR3 contains 15 residues. Germline V gives CDR1 KGHSH, CDR2 LQKENI. CDR3 residues: CASSPDRGSYQPQHF. In DNA form, the CDR3 reads TGTGCCAGCTCACCAGACAGGGGTAGCTATCAGCCCCAGCATTTT.

The chain employs TRBV6-4 and TRBJ2-1; 8 bases line up with TRBD1. Germline trimming cut 3 bases from V and 7 bases from J; bases unmatched to any gene: 5. CDR3 size: 14 residues. The V gene's germline CDR1 is MRHNA and CDR2 SNTAGT. This chain's CDR3 is CASSEDRDLNEQFF. As DNA, the CDR3 is TGTGCCAGCAGTGAGGACAGGGATTTGAATGAGCAGTTCTTC.

Judged by abundance, this clone is medium-sized. The chain joins TRBV5-4 to TRBJ1-3; TRBD1 agrees at 11 bases. Trimming took 4 bases from V and 3 from J; bases not matched to a gene: 3. There are 15 residues in the CDR3. From germline, CDR1 is SGHNT and CDR2 YYREEE (reference sequence). The chain's CDR3 is CASSRTGGGGNTIYF. CDR3 bases: TGTGCCAGCAGCCGGACAGGGGGCGGTGGAAACACCATATATTTT.

The rearrangement links TRBV7-9 to TRBJ2-1, with 8 bases aligning to TRBD1. Per germline, CDR1 SEHNR and CDR2 FQNEAQ (reference sequence). This CDR3 has 15 residues. V shed 5 bases and J 1 base; nucleotides not matched to a gene: 4. CDR3 loop: CASSLGQGSYNEQFF. The CDR3 bases are TGTGCCAGCAGCCTCGGACAGGGATCCTACAATGAGCAGTTCTTC.

This clone was seen just once. The chain carries TRBV12-3 or TRBV12-4 and TRBJ2-1; TRBD1 is a possible D gene (6 bases). The CDR3 has 13 amino acids. Trimming left V 7 bases short and J 4 bases short, with 11 bases between. The CDR3 DNA sequence: TGTGCCAGCACCCCGGACAGTTACAATGAGCAGTTCTTC. Protein product: CASTPDSYNEQFF.

V and J are TRBV6-2 or TRBV6-3 and TRBJ1-1, with D possibly being TRBD1 (6 bases). The germline gives CDR1 MNHEY, CDR2 SVGEGT. This CDR3 spans 15 amino acids. Trimming took 6 bases from V and 1 from J, leaving 15 bases between them. The CDR3 nucleotides read TGTGCCAGCAGCCCCATGGGGACAAGGAACACTGAAGCTTTCTTT. This encodes CASSPMGTRNTEAFF.

The chain recombines TRBV27 with TRBJ2-5, with TRBD1 matching over 7 bases. The CDR3 is 15 amino acids. The germline V gene encodes CDR1 MNHEY and CDR2 SMNVEV (reference sequence). J gave up 2 bases and V 10 bases, and 13 bases lay outside the gene matches. The CDR3, as DNA: TGTGCCACCCCGACCCGGGACAGTAATCAAGAGACCCAGTACTTC. It translates to CATPTRDSNQETQYF.

The J gene is TRBJ1-2, the V gene TRBV18; unclear D gene. Germline V gene sequence: CDR1 KGHSH, CDR2 LQKENI. The length of the CDR3 is 12 residues. V was pared by 2 bases and J by 5 bases, with 6 bases between. The CDR3 bases are TGTGCCAGCTCACCAGGGGAGTATGGCTACACCTTC. This translates into CASSPGEYGYTF.

The chain has TRBV28 and TRBJ1-6; D might be TRBD1 (6 bases). Trimming pared 6 bases from V and 9 bases from J, leaving 18 bases between. This CDR3 is built from 15 residues. Germline-derived CDR1 and CDR2 are MDHEN and SYDVKM. The CDR3, as DNA: TGTGCCAGCAGAGGATCCTCAGGGGAATTTTCACCCCTCCACTTT. Amino acid sequence: CASRGSSGEFSPLHF.

The chain has TRBV4-1 and TRBJ2-2; a weak D match, TRBD1 (5 bases). Germline V gene sequence: CDR1 MGHRA, CDR2 YSYEKL. CDR3 size: 18 residues. Trimming removed 0 bases from V and 7 bases from J, with 21 bases in between. This CDR3 reads CASSQEPAGREDSGELFF. DNA for the CDR3: TGCGCCAGCAGCCAAGAACCAGCCGGCAGGGAAGATAGCGGGGAGCTGTTTTTT.

V is TRBV15 and J is TRBJ2-5; 7 bases map to TRBD2. The CDR3 covers 15 residues. The V segment lost 5 bases and the J segment 4 bases; nucleotides outside the gene matches: 10. CDR1 is LNHNV and CDR2 is YYDKDF in the germline V gene (reference sequence). CDR3 residues: CATSGRAGIGETQYF. The CDR3 coding sequence is TGTGCCACCAGCGGGAGGGCAGGGATCGGAGAGACCCAGTACTTC.